These T cell receptor beta chains were read from a single sample in a study of response to subunit inactivated influenza vaccine. TCRdb itself ran the RT-PCR reads through MiXCR, one entry per CDR3 protein. The data show around 570,000 distinct CDR3 sequences, with approximately 7.1% seen just once and 10% to 15% held by the top ten. The starting material was PBMCs from blood, obtained less than 30 months after vaccination. The receptors shown here come from a man between 50 and 75 years old who received an inactivated influenza vaccine. CDR3s include the opening cysteine and the closing phenylalanine or tryptophan. The order of the fields is clone size, CDR3 length, D gene, J gene, V gene, CDR3 protein, CDR3 DNA. D genes are given only for firm matches. Clone sizes are given selectively: once, few, many, or a class where the clone is expanded.

>.|14|.|TRBJ2-5|TRBV19
CASSIDRSDETQYF
TGTGCCAGTAGTATAGATCGCAGTGATGAGACCCAGTACTTC
>.|15|TRBD2|TRBJ2-3|TRBV7-2
CASSLDLAVGDTQYF
TGTGCCAGCAGCTTAGACCTAGCGGTGGGAGATACGCAGTATTTT
>.|18|TRBD2|TRBJ2-2|TRBV10-3
CAISESLAGAQNTGELFF
TGTGCCATCAGTGAGTCCCTAGCGGGGGCCCAGAACACCGGGGAGCTGTTTTTT
>many|12|.|TRBJ2-7|TRBV12-3/TRBV12-4
CASSPGADEQYF
TGTGCCAGCAGCCCAGGAGCAGACGAGCAGTACTTC
>few|15|TRBD2|TRBJ2-1|TRBV20-1
CSARLPAGLHNEQFF
TGCAGTGCTAGGTTGCCGGCGGGACTACACAATGAGCAGTTCTTC
>.|15|TRBD1|TRBJ1-4|TRBV9
CASSVGTGGSEKLFF
TGTGCCAGCAGCGTGGGGACAGGGGGGAGTGAAAAACTGTTTTTT
>.|16|TRBD2|TRBJ2-4|TRBV6-2/TRBV6-3
CASSGGTSASLNIQYF
TGTGCCAGCAGTGGGGGGACTAGCGCCTCTCTAAACATTCAGTACTTC
>.|17|.|TRBJ2-3|TRBV28
CASTSLGQRPNTDTQYF
TGTGCCAGCACTTCACTCGGGCAGAGACCTAACACAGATACGCAGTATTTT
>few|15|TRBD1|TRBJ1-4|TRBV20-1
CSARAFRTGVVKLFF
TGCAGTGCTAGAGCCTTCCGGACAGGGGTAGTAAAACTGTTTTTT
>few|15|.|TRBJ2-1|TRBV29-1
CSVVVGQSSYNEQFF
TGCAGCGTTGTAGTAGGGCAGAGCTCCTACAATGAGCAGTTCTTC
>many|15|.|TRBJ1-2|TRBV15
CATSRRRGSNYGYTF
TGTGCCACCAGCAGACGCCGGGGCTCAAACTATGGCTACACCTTC
>.|14|TRBD1|TRBJ1-5|TRBV15
CATSGTGSRQPQHF
TGTGCCACCAGCGGGACAGGGAGCCGGCAGCCCCAGCATTTT
>.|15|.|TRBJ2-6|TRBV5-1
CASSETRGGANVLTF
TGCGCCAGCAGCGAAACCAGGGGTGGGGCCAACGTCCTGACTTTC
>few|12|.|TRBJ2-7|TRBV11-2
CASSLGSSEQYF
TGTGCCAGCAGCTTAGGGTCGAGCGAGCAGTACTTC
>.|15|.|TRBJ1-2|TRBV6-1
CASSERGGLGYGYTF
TGTGCCAGCAGTGAACGCGGGGGCTTGGGCTATGGCTACACCTTC
>many|19|.|TRBJ1-5|TRBV9
CASSVESPSDLYSNQPQHF
TGTGCCAGCAGCGTAGAGTCGCCCTCAGACCTTTATAGCAATCAGCCCCAGCATTTT
>.|17|.|TRBJ2-1|TRBV5-2
CARGPKLEEEIINEQFF
TGTGCCAGGGGCCCGAAGCTAGAGGAAGAAATCATCAATGAGCAGTTCTTC